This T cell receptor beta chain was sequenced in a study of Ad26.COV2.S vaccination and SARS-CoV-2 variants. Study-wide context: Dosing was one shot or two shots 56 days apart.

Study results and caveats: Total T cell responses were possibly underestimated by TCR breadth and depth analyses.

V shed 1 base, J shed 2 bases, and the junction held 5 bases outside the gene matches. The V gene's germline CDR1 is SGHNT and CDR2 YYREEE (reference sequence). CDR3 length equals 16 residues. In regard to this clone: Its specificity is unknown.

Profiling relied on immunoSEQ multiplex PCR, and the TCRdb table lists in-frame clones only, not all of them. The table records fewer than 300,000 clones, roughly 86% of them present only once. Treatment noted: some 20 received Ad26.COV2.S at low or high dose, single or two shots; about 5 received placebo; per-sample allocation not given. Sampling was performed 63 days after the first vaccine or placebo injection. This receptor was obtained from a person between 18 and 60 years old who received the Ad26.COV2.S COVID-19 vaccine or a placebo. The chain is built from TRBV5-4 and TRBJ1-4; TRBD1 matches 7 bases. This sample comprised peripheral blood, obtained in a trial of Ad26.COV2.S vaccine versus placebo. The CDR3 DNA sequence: TGTGCCAGCAGCTTGAGGGCGACAGGGACTAATGAAAAACTGTTTTTT. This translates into CASSLRATGTNEKLFF.